This TCR beta chain came from a study of blood T cell repertoires in COVID-19 (dated by TCRdb to 2018 to 2020). Looking at the study overall: Samples covering the acute and convalescent phases of COVID-19 were provided by collaborators in the United States, Italy and Spain. The prospective study material was composed of cDNA or gDNA derived from T cells, B-cell-depleted T cells, or PBMCs. The dataset comprised deeply sampled blood TCRbeta repertoires from subjects exposed to, actively infected with, or recovered from COVID-19. A freely available public database, intended as a resource for researchers studying the immune response to SARS-CoV-2, is where the repertoires were released. Samples came from the ongoing ImmuneRACE study (first 160 participants) plus 1,254 subjects from 6 global collaborators. The sample metadata nearly always contained a de-identified subject ID, COVID-19 status, age in years and sex. Where available, HLA class I and class II types were obtained from metadata supplied by the sample provider rather than from assay-based typing.

What the authors observed across the whole study: How much clinical and demographic metadata was included differed by source and by participant, and the metadata was provided uncurated.

TCRbeta CDR3 regions were amplified from genomic DNA by means of the immunoSEQ Assay, a bias-controlled multiplex PCR. Processing in the source paper ran as follows. Nucleated cell counts per sample were estimated from amplification of reference gene primers within the assay. Sequence reads were collapsed and filtered to measure the absolute abundance of every unique TCRbeta CDR3 rearrangement. For each sample, productive Simpson clonality was calculated by taking the square root of Simpson's diversity index across productive rearrangements. Sourced from immuneACCESS, this table was stored by TCRdb with only in-frame sequences that have V and J called. A share of the clones is absent; for the studies checked, an unresolved V gene accounts for under half, and the remainder has no known explanation. D and trimming were read from the DNA, whereas the V and J calls and clone size are those reported in that table. The sample records 200,000 to 300,000 clones, more than 70% of which are singletons. Together, the top ten hold approximately 1.2% of the sample.

The germline V gene sets CDR1 to SGHTA and CDR2 to FQGNSA. Here V drops 4 bases and J drops 1 base, and the junction holds 8 bases not matched to any gene. From the cysteine up to the phenylalanine, the CDR3 has a length of 16 residues. CDR3 DNA only is kept here, 48 bases in frame from base 1. With respect to this clone: Its antigen is not yet known. The record has no base qualities; no much larger clone is one base away.

Participants in the prospective study were aged roughly 18 to 89 years, lived in 24 United States geographic areas, and enrolled through a virtual design. In the prospective study, cohorts were assigned on the basis of participant-reported clinical history obtained from a screening survey and a study questionnaire. In the prospective study, whole blood, serum and a nasopharyngeal or oropharyngeal swab were collected from each participant by mobile phlebotomists. Prospective study participants could optionally give additional blood draws and questionnaires over an approximately 2-month period. Prospective study blood samples were shipped either frozen or at room temperature before DNA extraction.

This TCR derives from a woman aged 40 to 55 with acute COVID-19. The sample taken for sequencing was PBMCs or T cells enriched from blood (not recorded which). The chain couples TRBV7-2 to TRBJ2-5, with 8 bases aligning to TRBD2. The nucleotides are TGTGCCAGCAGCTCCCCTCCGGGAGGGATCCAAGAGACCCAGTACTTC. Its product reads: CASSSPPGGIQETQYF.